This is a list of T cell receptor beta chains from one sample in a study of cytomegalovirus exposure and HLA in healthy donors. Generated by immunoSEQ multiplex PCR, the TCRdb table keeps only in-frame clones and is missing some. The sample contains approximately 280,000 clones, 88% of which appear only once. Sequences were obtained from PBMCs. Receptors were obtained from a woman under 30 in good health and CMV-seronegative. Both conserved end residues are part of each CDR3. Fields, in order: clone size, D gene, V gene, J gene, CDR3 protein, CDR3 DNA. A D gene is named only where the DNA matches it firmly. Clone size is stated in some rows and not others, as once, few, many or a class when expanded.

clone size: -
D gene: TRBD2
V gene: TRBV5-1
J gene: TRBJ2-3
CDR3 protein: CASSFPGLAGADTQYF
CDR3 DNA: TGCGCCAGCAGCTTTCCGGGACTAGCGGGAGCAGATACGCAGTATTTT

clone size: -
D gene: TRBD2
V gene: TRBV4-3
J gene: TRBJ2-1
CDR3 protein: CASSRGLAGNNEQFF
CDR3 DNA: TGCGCCAGCAGTAGAGGACTAGCGGGAAACAATGAGCAGTTCTTC

clone size: -
D gene: TRBD2
V gene: TRBV13
J gene: TRBJ2-1
CDR3 protein: CASSLSGRTGFF
CDR3 DNA: TGTGCCAGCAGCTTAAGCGGGAGGACCGGGTTCTTC

clone size: -
D gene: TRBD1
V gene: TRBV19
J gene: TRBJ1-5
CDR3 protein: CASSLLGGSQPQHF
CDR3 DNA: TGTGCCAGTAGTTTGCTAGGGGGCAGCCAGCCCCAGCATTTT

clone size: -
D gene: -
V gene: TRBV19
J gene: TRBJ1-5
CDR3 protein: CASRRNSNQPQHF
CDR3 DNA: TGTGCCAGTAGGCGGAATAGCAATCAGCCCCAGCATTTT

clone size: -
D gene: -
V gene: TRBV29-1
J gene: TRBJ2-6
CDR3 protein: CSVAGTGANVLTF
CDR3 DNA: TGCAGCGTGGCGGGTACTGGGGCCAACGTCCTGACTTTC

clone size: -
D gene: -
V gene: TRBV6-5
J gene: TRBJ2-2
CDR3 protein: CASRTGGDTGELFF
CDR3 DNA: TGTGCCAGCAGAACAGGGGGGGACACCGGGGAGCTGTTTTTT

clone size: once
D gene: TRBD1
V gene: TRBV28
J gene: TRBJ1-2
CDR3 protein: CASSLWFAGGNGYTF
CDR3 DNA: TGTGCCAGCAGTTTATGGTTTGCAGGGGGTAACGGCTACACCTTC

clone size: -
D gene: TRBD2
V gene: TRBV18
J gene: TRBJ2-5
CDR3 protein: CASSLYLTSGREETQYF
CDR3 DNA: TGTGCCAGCTCACTTTACCTGACTAGCGGGAGGGAAGAGACCCAGTACTTC

clone size: -
D gene: -
V gene: TRBV6-5
J gene: TRBJ1-2
CDR3 protein: CASTKMITGSYTF
CDR3 DNA: TGTGCCAGCACCAAAATGATCACAGGGAGCTACACCTTC

clone size: -
D gene: -
V gene: TRBV27
J gene: TRBJ1-2
CDR3 protein: CASSSGSGGYTF
CDR3 DNA: TGTGCCAGCAGTTCGGGATCGGGCGGCTACACCTTC

clone size: -
D gene: -
V gene: TRBV7-8
J gene: TRBJ2-7
CDR3 protein: CASSLVAPGGRYEQYF
CDR3 DNA: TGTGCCAGCAGCTTAGTTGCCCCCGGGGGAAGGTACGAGCAGTACTTC

clone size: -
D gene: -
V gene: TRBV5-4
J gene: TRBJ1-1
CDR3 protein: CASSSGLVGGTNTEAFF
CDR3 DNA: TGTGCCAGCAGCTCAGGTTTGGTGGGGGGGACTAACACTGAAGCTTTCTTT

clone size: -
D gene: -
V gene: TRBV9
J gene: TRBJ2-1
CDR3 protein: CASSGGGAGTYNEQFF
CDR3 DNA: TGTGCCAGCAGCGGAGGGGGGGCAGGGACCTACAATGAGCAGTTCTTC

clone size: -
D gene: TRBD1
V gene: TRBV28
J gene: TRBJ1-1
CDR3 protein: CASSSPTGGYGEAFF
CDR3 DNA: TGTGCCAGCAGTTCCCCTACAGGGGGATACGGTGAAGCTTTCTTT

clone size: -
D gene: TRBD2
V gene: TRBV19
J gene: TRBJ2-1
CDR3 protein: CASGTSGRVYNEQFF
CDR3 DNA: TGTGCCAGCGGGACTAGCGGGAGAGTCTACAATGAGCAGTTCTTC

clone size: -
D gene: TRBD2
V gene: TRBV7-2
J gene: TRBJ2-2
CDR3 protein: CASSPRAGLARKNTGELFF
CDR3 DNA: TGTGCCAGCAGCCCCAGAGCGGGACTAGCGCGGAAGAACACCGGGGAGCTGTTTTTT

clone size: few
D gene: -
V gene: TRBV29-1
J gene: TRBJ2-1
CDR3 protein: CSVDSQSRVNEQFF
CDR3 DNA: TGCAGCGTTGATTCACAATCCCGGGTCAATGAGCAGTTCTTC

clone size: -
D gene: TRBD2
V gene: TRBV9
J gene: TRBJ2-1
CDR3 protein: CASSVGSGTGNEQFF
CDR3 DNA: TGTGCCAGCAGCGTAGGCAGCGGGACTGGCAATGAGCAGTTCTTC

clone size: -
D gene: -
V gene: TRBV28
J gene: TRBJ2-7
CDR3 protein: CASRGLTEGEQYF
CDR3 DNA: TGTGCCAGCAGAGGACTGACTGAGGGCGAGCAGTACTTC

clone size: -
D gene: -
V gene: TRBV10-3
J gene: TRBJ1-5
CDR3 protein: CATQGLGSNQPQHF
CDR3 DNA: TGTGCCACCCAGGGACTCGGTAGCAATCAGCCCCAGCATTTT

clone size: -
D gene: -
V gene: TRBV27
J gene: TRBJ2-3
CDR3 protein: CASSLQASTDTQYF
CDR3 DNA: TGTGCCAGCAGTTTACAGGCTAGCACAGATACGCAGTATTTT

clone size: once
D gene: TRBD2
V gene: TRBV7-2
J gene: TRBJ2-1
CDR3 protein: CASSLGGDYYNEQFF
CDR3 DNA: TGTGCCAGCAGCTTAGGAGGGGACTACTACAATGAGCAGTTCTTC

clone size: -
D gene: TRBD2
V gene: TRBV9
J gene: TRBJ2-3
CDR3 protein: CASSVDGIAGLANTQYF
CDR3 DNA: TGTGCCAGCAGCGTAGATGGGATAGCGGGATTGGCGAATACGCAGTATTTT

clone size: -
D gene: -
V gene: TRBV7-3
J gene: TRBJ2-3
CDR3 protein: CASSPNTDTQYF
CDR3 DNA: TGTGCCAGCAGCCCTAACACAGATACGCAGTATTTT

clone size: once
D gene: TRBD1
V gene: TRBV15
J gene: TRBJ2-6
CDR3 protein: CATSTRDRGLAGANVLTF
CDR3 DNA: TGTGCCACCAGCACACGGGACAGGGGGCTCGCCGGGGCCAACGTCCTGACTTTC

clone size: -
D gene: -
V gene: TRBV9
J gene: TRBJ2-1
CDR3 protein: CASSPGLTNEQFF
CDR3 DNA: TGTGCCAGCAGCCCGGGATTGACGAATGAGCAGTTCTTC

clone size: -
D gene: TRBD1
V gene: TRBV6-5
J gene: TRBJ1-1
CDR3 protein: CASSWTGYTEAFF
CDR3 DNA: TGTGCCAGCAGTTGGACAGGGTACACTGAAGCTTTCTTT

clone size: few
D gene: TRBD1
V gene: TRBV18
J gene: TRBJ2-5
CDR3 protein: CASSPQGQAQETQYF
CDR3 DNA: TGTGCCAGCTCACCGCAGGGACAGGCGCAAGAGACCCAGTACTTC

clone size: -
D gene: -
V gene: TRBV18
J gene: TRBJ1-1
CDR3 protein: CASSLRAAGNTEAFF
CDR3 DNA: TGTGCCAGCTCACTGAGGGCTGCGGGGAACACTGAAGCTTTCTTT

clone size: -
D gene: TRBD1
V gene: TRBV28
J gene: TRBJ1-5
CDR3 protein: CASSSDRGKDQPQHF
CDR3 DNA: TGTGCCAGCAGTAGTGACAGGGGCAAGGATCAGCCCCAGCATTTT